Given below is one T cell receptor (beta chain) in context. The entry originates in a study of T cells after yellow fever vaccination. TCRdb reprocessed the 5' RACE reads via MiXCR and lists one record per CDR3 protein. The sample lists under 20,000 distinct CDR3 sequences; about 4% were seen once. CDR3 length: 15 amino acids. Germline-derived CDR1 and CDR2 are SGHNT and YYREEE (reference sequence). The V gene lost 0 bases and the J gene lost 5 bases, with 12 bases spanning the gap. The sample here was PBMCs, either bulk or a sorted T-cell subset (CD4+, CD8+, memory, or dextramer-sorted; not recorded which), taken 15 days after the yellow fever booster vaccination. The source is a man in his thirties or forties who received the YFV17D yellow fever vaccine. V is TRBV5-4 and J is TRBJ2-1; D is possibly TRBD1 or TRBD2 (5 bases each). The CDR3 region is CASSLGGLGDNEQFF. Here the CDR3 DNA reads TGTGCCAGCAGCTTGGGAGGGCTGGGGGACAATGAGCAGTTCTTC.